This T cell receptor beta chain appears in the sequencing data of a study of OX40 agonist ivuxolimab in advanced cancers. On this clone itself: Antigen unknown.

Assay used: immunoSEQ multiplex PCR; TCRdb lists only in-frame clones, some missing. The table has fewer than 60,000 clones, about 81% seen once. Study outcomes and limitations: At 0.1 to 3.0 mg/kg and by week 6, clonal expansion occurred in CD4+ and CD8+ blood T cells.

Per the germline V gene, CDR1 is LNHDA and CDR2 is SQIVND (reference sequence). The trim removed 4 bases at V and 9 bases at J, leaving 5 bases unmatched. CDR3 size: 13 residues. The material was CD4+ or CD8+ T cells sorted from blood, obtained in a trial of the OX40 agonist ivuxolimab. This receptor was obtained from an adult with an advanced solid tumor such as melanoma, head and neck, liver or kidney cancer. J is TRBJ2-1 and V is TRBV19; 8 positions match TRBD2. The CDR3 loop reads CASSNGGGLEQFF. In DNA, the CDR3 is TGTGCCAGTAGTAACGGGGGGGGTCTTGAGCAGTTCTTC.